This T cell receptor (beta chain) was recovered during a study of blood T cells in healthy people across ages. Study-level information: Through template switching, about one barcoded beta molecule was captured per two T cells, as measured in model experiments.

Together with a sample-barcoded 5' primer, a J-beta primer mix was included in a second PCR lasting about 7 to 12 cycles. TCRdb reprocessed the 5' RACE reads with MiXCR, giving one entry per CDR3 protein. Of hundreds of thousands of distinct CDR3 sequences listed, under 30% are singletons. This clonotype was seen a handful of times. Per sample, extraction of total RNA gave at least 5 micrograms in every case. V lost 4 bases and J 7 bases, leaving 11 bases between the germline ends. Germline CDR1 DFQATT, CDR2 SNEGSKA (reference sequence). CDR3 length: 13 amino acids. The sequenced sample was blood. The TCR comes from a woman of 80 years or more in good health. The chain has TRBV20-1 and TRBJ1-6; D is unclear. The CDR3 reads CSATAGLNSPLHF. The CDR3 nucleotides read TGCAGTGCTACGGCAGGCCTCAATTCACCCCTCCACTTT.